This is a list of T cell receptor beta chains from one sample in a study of cytomegalovirus exposure and HLA in healthy donors. Produced via immunoSEQ multiplex PCR; TCRdb's table is partial and in-frame only. The sample includes 100,000 to 150,000 clones, around 94% seen only once; the top ten take around 1.3%. Sequenced material: PBMCs. The receptors stem from a woman aged 18 to 35 in good health and CMV-seronegative. CDR3s include the opening cysteine and the closing phenylalanine or tryptophan. The D gene is left open where the match is weak. Some rows have no size entry. The others give once, few or many, or a class for an expanded clone.

v_call,d_call,cdr3_length,j_call,clone_size,cdr3_aa,cdr3_nt
TRBV4-1,TRBD2,17,TRBJ2-1,.,CASSHVNSRGAYNEQFF,TGCGCCAGCAGCCACGTCAACTCGCGGGGGGCCTACAATGAGCAGTTCTTC
TRBV2,.,12,TRBJ1-2,.,CASTQAGVKPTF,TGTGCCAGCACTCAAGCCGGAGTCAAGCCCACCTTC
TRBV4-1,.,15,TRBJ1-1,.,CASSHIGGVDTEAFF,TGCGCCAGCAGCCACATCGGCGGGGTAGACACTGAAGCTTTCTTT
TRBV5-1,TRBD1,15,TRBJ2-7,.,CAIRSAGTGSYEQYF,TGCGCCATCCGATCAGCCGGGACAGGGTCGTACGAGCAGTACTTC
TRBV6-6,.,12,TRBJ1-2,few,CASSFQWYGYTF,TGTGCCAGCAGTTTTCAGTGGTATGGCTACACCTTC
TRBV6-6,TRBD1,16,TRBJ2-2,once,CASSYLGQGNTGELFF,TGTGCCAGCAGTTACTTGGGACAGGGGAACACCGGGGAGCTGTTTTTT
TRBV9,TRBD1,16,TRBJ1-6,.,CASSVEGQGFGSPLHF,TGTGCCAGCAGCGTAGAGGGACAGGGATTTGGATCACCCCTCCACTTT
TRBV9,TRBD1,15,TRBJ1-2,.,CASSERTGSNYGYTF,TGTGCCAGCAGCGAGAGGACAGGGAGTAACTATGGCTACACCTTC
TRBV2,.,15,TRBJ1-5,.,CASSLARSSNQPQHF,TGTGCCAGCAGCCTCGCCCGGTCTTCGAATCAGCCCCAGCATTTT
TRBV27,.,13,TRBJ2-1,once,CASSQGPYNEQFF,TGTGCCAGCAGTCAGGGGCCCTACAATGAGCAGTTCTTC
TRBV19,TRBD2,17,TRBJ2-1,once,CASSIASGSFRINEQFF,TGTGCCAGTAGTATAGCTAGCGGGTCTTTTCGCATCAATGAGCAGTTCTTC
TRBV9,.,13,TRBJ2-7,.,CASSPGSSYEQYF,TGTGCCAGCAGCCCCGGGAGCTCCTACGAGCAGTACTTC
TRBV28,TRBD1,15,TRBJ2-7,.,CASSFPGTGSYEQYF,TGTGCCAGCAGTTTCCCCGGGACAGGCTCCTACGAGCAGTACTTC
TRBV19,.,13,TRBJ2-7,.,CASQSGNSYEQYF,TGTGCCAGTCAATCGGGGAACTCCTACGAGCAGTACTTC
TRBV6-1,.,16,TRBJ1-5,.,CASSEALGTTNQPQHF,TGTGCCAGCAGTGAAGCGCTCGGCACTACCAATCAGCCCCAGCATTTT
TRBV7-9,TRBD1,16,TRBJ2-2,once,CASSGIGTVPAGELFF,TGTGCCAGCAGCGGCATCGGGACAGTCCCGGCCGGGGAGCTGTTTTTT